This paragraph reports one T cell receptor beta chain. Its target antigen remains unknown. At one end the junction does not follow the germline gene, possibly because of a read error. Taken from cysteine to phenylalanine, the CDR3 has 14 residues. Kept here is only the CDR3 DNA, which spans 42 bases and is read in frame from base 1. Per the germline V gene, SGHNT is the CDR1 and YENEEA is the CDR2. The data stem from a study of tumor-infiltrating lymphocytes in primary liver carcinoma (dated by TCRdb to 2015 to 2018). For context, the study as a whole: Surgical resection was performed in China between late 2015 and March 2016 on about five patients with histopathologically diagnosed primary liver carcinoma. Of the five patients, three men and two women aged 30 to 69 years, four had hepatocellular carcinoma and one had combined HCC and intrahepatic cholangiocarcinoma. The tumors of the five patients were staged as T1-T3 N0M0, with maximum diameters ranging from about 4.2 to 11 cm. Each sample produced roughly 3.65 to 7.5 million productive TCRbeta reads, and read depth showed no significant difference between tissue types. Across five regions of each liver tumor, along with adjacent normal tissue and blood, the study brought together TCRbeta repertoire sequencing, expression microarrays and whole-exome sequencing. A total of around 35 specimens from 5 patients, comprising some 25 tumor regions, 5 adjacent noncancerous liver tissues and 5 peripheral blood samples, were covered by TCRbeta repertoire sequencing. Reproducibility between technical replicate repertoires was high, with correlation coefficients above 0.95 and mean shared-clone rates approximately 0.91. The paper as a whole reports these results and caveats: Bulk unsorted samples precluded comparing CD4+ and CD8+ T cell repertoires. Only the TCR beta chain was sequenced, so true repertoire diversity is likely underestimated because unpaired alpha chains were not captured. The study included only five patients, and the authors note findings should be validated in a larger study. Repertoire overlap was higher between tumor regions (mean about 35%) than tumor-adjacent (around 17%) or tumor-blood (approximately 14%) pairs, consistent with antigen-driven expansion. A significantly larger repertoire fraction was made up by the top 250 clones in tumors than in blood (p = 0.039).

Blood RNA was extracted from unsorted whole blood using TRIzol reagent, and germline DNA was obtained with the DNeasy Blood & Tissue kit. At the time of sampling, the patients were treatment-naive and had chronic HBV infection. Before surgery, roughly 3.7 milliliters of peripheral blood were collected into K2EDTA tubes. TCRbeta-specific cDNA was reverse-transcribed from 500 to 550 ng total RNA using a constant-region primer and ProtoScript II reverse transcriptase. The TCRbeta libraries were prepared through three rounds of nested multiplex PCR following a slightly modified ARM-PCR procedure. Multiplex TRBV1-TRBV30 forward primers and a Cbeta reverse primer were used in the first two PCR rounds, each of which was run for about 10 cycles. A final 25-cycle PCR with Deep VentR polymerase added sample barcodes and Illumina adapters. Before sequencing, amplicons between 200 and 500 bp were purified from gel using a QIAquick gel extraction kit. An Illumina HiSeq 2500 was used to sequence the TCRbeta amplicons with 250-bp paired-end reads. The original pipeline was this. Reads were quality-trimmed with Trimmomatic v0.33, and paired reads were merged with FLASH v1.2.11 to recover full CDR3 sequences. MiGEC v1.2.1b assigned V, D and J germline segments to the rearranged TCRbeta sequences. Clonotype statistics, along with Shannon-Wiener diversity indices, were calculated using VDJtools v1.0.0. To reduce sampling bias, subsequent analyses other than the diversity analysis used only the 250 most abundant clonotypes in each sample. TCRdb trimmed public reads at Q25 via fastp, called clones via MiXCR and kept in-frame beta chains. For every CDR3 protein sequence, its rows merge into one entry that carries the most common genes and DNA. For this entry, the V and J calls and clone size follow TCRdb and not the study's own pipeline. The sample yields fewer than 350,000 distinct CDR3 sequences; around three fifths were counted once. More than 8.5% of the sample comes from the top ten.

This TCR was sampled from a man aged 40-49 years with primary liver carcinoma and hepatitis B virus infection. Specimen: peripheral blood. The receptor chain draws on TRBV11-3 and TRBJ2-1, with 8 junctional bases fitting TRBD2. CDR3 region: CAGSPTSVSNEQFF. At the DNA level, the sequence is TGTGCCGGCAGCCCGACTAGCGTGAGCAATGAGCAGTTCTTC.